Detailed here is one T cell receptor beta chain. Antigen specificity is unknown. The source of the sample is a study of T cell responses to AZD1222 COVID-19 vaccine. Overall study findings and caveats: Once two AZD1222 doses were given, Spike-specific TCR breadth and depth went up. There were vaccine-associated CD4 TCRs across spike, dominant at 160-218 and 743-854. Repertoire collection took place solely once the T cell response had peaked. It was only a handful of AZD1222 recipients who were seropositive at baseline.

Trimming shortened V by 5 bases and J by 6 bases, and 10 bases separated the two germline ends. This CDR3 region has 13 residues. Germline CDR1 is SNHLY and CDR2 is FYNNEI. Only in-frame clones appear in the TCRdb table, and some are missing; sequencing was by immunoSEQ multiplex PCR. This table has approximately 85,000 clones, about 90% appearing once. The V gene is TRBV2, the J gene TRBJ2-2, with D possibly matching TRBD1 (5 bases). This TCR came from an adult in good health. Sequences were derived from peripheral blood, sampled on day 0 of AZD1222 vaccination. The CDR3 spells CASSPQVPGELFF. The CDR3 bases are TGTGCCAGCAGTCCACAGGTCCCCGGGGAGCTGTTTTTT.